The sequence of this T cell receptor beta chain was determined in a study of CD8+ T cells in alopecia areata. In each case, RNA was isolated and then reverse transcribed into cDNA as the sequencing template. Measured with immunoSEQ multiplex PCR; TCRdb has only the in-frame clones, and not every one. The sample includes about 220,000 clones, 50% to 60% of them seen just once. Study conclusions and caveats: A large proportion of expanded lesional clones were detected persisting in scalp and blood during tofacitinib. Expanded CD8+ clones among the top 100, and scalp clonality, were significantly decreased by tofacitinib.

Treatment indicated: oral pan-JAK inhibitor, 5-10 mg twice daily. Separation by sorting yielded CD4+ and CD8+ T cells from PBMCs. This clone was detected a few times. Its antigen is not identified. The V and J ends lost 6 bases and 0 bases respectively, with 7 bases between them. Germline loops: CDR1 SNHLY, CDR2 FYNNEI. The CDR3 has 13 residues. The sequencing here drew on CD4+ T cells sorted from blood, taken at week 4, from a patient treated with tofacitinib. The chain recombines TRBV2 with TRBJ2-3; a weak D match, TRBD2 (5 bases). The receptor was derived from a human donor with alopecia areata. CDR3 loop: CASREGSTDTQYF. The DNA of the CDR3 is TGTGCCAGCAGAGAGGGAAGCACAGATACGCAGTATTTT.